Below, 21 T cell receptor beta chains from the same sample are listed, as sequenced in a study of shared clonotypes between healthy human individuals. Measured with immunoSEQ multiplex PCR; TCRdb has only the in-frame clones, and not every one. Of some 2.3 million clones in the sample, 80% to 95% were seen once. Sequences were obtained from naive CD4+ T cells from PBMCs. Subset reported: CD45RA+ positively selected. These receptor sequences come from a man between 18 and 29 years old in good health. Some clones in this sample may be carry-over from other donors' samples.

V and J are TRBV5-1 and TRBJ1-1; possible D gene TRBD1, 5 bases. The V gene lost 4 bases and the J gene lost 0 bases, with 13 bases spanning the gap. CDR1 is SGHRS, CDR2 YFSETQ, per germline. This CDR3 comprises 15 residues. The CDR3 region has the DNA TGCGCCAGCAGCGTACGACCAGGGTTGAACACTGAAGCTTTCTTT. It codes for CASSVRPGLNTEAFF.

The chain carries TRBV18 and TRBJ2-7; TRBD2 agrees at 11 bases. Trimming took 3 bases from V and 3 from J; bases not matched to a gene: 4. The CDR3 extends over 15 amino acids. Per the germline V gene, CDR1 is KGHSH and CDR2 is LQKENI. CDR3: CASSPLLAGDYEQYF. The CDR3 nucleotides read TGTGCCAGCTCACCTCTACTAGCGGGAGACTACGAGCAGTACTTC.

This chain joins TRBV2 and TRBJ2-7; D is unresolved. The length of the CDR3 is 14 residues. Trimming left V 8 bases short and J 0 bases short, with 14 bases between. CDR1 is SNHLY, CDR2 FYNNEI, per germline. CDR3 bases: TGTGCCAGCGGGTCCCTCGGCAGCTCCTACGAGCAGTACTTC. Protein: CASGSLGSSYEQYF.

The chain carries TRBV6-5 and TRBJ2-3, with 7 bases lining up with TRBD2. The CDR3 extends over 16 amino acids. V trimming: 0 bases; J trimming: 4 bases; junction bases outside the gene matches: 7. Looked up from germline, CDR1 is MNHEY and CDR2 is SVGAGI. CDR3 loop: CASSYSLASWSDTQYF. CDR3 sequence (DNA): TGTGCCAGCAGTTACTCACTAGCGAGTTGGTCAGATACGCAGTATTTT.

The rearrangement links TRBV7-2 to TRBJ2-1, with D tentatively TRBD2 (6 bases). The ends were cut back, 4 bases at V and 10 bases at J, with 8 bases in the middle. Germline V lookup: CDR1 SGHTA, CDR2 FQGNSA. The CDR3 length is 11 residues. CDR3 residues: CASSYTSEQFF. In DNA, the CDR3 is TGTGCCAGCAGCTATACTAGCGAGCAGTTCTTC.

The chain links TRBV7-9 to TRBJ2-1; unclear D gene. The V and J ends lost 1 base and 4 bases respectively, with 8 bases between them. The CDR3 totals 14 residues. Germline-derived CDR1 and CDR2 are SEHNR and FQNEAQ (reference sequence). CDR3 nucleotide sequence: TGTGCCAGCAGCTTAGGCAGATTTTACAATGAGCAGTTCTTC. It yields the protein CASSLGRFYNEQFF.

This sequence joins TRBV18 and TRBJ1-2; TRBD1 might be the D (5 bases). V was trimmed by 3 bases and J by 1 base, leaving 12 bases between them. The CDR3 has 15 amino acids. In germline, CDR1 is KGHSH, CDR2 LQKENI. CDR3 region: CASSPGPGGNYGYTF. For the CDR3, the DNA is TGTGCCAGCTCACCCGGGCCGGGGGGTAACTATGGCTACACCTTC.

The chain is built from TRBV29-1 and TRBJ2-3; D is unresolved. Germline CDR1 SQVTM, CDR2 ANQGSEA. The CDR3 has 11 amino acids. V lost 6 bases and J lost 5, with 9 bases in between. The CDR3 protein is CSVAPGDTQYF. The CDR3 bases are TGCAGCGTCGCGCCGGGAGATACGCAGTATTTT.

The genes are TRBV15 and TRBJ1-5; weak D call: TRBD1 (6 bases). Germline V gives CDR1 LNHNV, CDR2 YYDKDF (reference sequence). The CDR3 extends over 15 amino acids. Trimming removed 1 base from V and 3 bases from J, with 10 bases in between. CDR3 coding DNA: TGTGCCACCAGCAGAGCGGGGGCCGTCAATCAGCCCCAGCATTTT. It is translated as CATSRAGAVNQPQHF.

The gene calls are TRBV27 and TRBJ1-5; no clear D gene. The CDR3 spans 13 residues. V shed 5 bases and J shed 1 base, with 6 bases lying between them. Germline V gene data show CDR1 as MNHEY and CDR2 as SMNVEV (reference sequence). CDR3 sequence (DNA): TGTGCCAGCAGTACCAAGAGCAATCAGCCCCAGCATTTT. Amino acid sequence: CASSTKSNQPQHF.

For this clone: Other nucleotide sequences in the sample specify the same CDR3. V gene TRBV9 combines with J gene TRBJ2-1; 9 bases fit TRBD2. Germline CDR1 reads SGDLS; CDR2 reads YYNGEE. Trimming took 0 bases from V and 4 from J; bases not matched to a gene: 2. CDR3 length: 15 residues. CDR3 sequence reads: CASSVVAGGYNEQFF. CDR3 nucleotide sequence: TGTGCCAGCAGCGTAGTTGCGGGAGGGTACAATGAGCAGTTCTTC.

The gene calls are TRBV27 and TRBJ1-1; D is undetermined. The germline V gene encodes CDR1 MNHEY and CDR2 SMNVEV (reference sequence). The CDR3 spans 12 residues. Trimming shortened V by 5 bases and J by 10 bases, and 14 bases separated the two germline ends. The DNA for the CDR3 is TGTGCCAGCAGTAGATCGCAGAAGGGAGCTTTCTTT. Translation gives CASSRSQKGAFF.

The chain couples TRBV15 to TRBJ2-1; TRBD1 is a possible D gene (5 bases). Germline CDR1 reads LNHNV; CDR2 reads YYDKDF (reference sequence). The CDR3 has 14 residues. Trimming took off 1 base at V and 7 bases at J, with 11 bases between the two ends. The CDR3 is CATSRVGAHNEQFF. As DNA, the CDR3 is TGTGCCACCAGCAGAGTTGGGGCACATAATGAGCAGTTCTTC.

V gene TRBV9 combines with J gene TRBJ2-1, with TRBD2 matching 12 bases. The germline V gene has CDR1 SGDLS and CDR2 YYNGEE. The CDR3 loop spans 18 amino acids. V lost 2 bases and J lost 6; bases outside the gene matches: 12. Written as DNA, the CDR3 is TGTGCCAGCAGCGTCACCACGACAACTAGCGGGAGGATCAATGAGCAGTTCTTC. Translated: CASSVTTTTSGRINEQFF. The full variable domain, its missing parts supplied by reference TRBV9 and TRBJ2-1, is DSGVTQTPKHLITATGQRVTLRCSPRSGDLSVYWYQQSLDQGLQFLIQYYNGEERAKGNILERFSAQQFPDLHSELNLSSLELGDSALYFCASSVTTTTSGRINEQFFGPGTRLTVL.

The chain carries TRBV6-1 and TRBJ2-2; a weak D match, TRBD2 (6 bases). Germline CDR1 reads MNHNS; CDR2 reads SASEGT. V was trimmed by 3 bases and J by 6 bases, leaving 17 bases between them. This CDR3 contains 16 residues. CDR3 residues: CASSDPSGTVPGELFF. DNA of the CDR3: TGTGCCAGCAGTGACCCCTCCGGGACTGTTCCCGGGGAGCTGTTTTTT.

This rearrangement joins TRBV7-3 to TRBJ2-3; 7 bases map to TRBD1. The length of the CDR3 is 12 residues. The trim removed 5 bases at V and 11 bases at J, leaving 7 bases unmatched. Germline V lookup: CDR1 SGHTA, CDR2 FQGTGA. The CDR3 region is CASSGQDQRQYF. CDR3 nucleotides: TGTGCCAGCAGCGGACAGGATCAACGGCAGTATTTT.

The chain joins TRBV6-5 to TRBJ1-4; TRBD1 aligns across 10 bases. The CDR3 contains 14 residues. V lost 6 bases and J lost 7; bases outside the gene matches: 5. Germline CDR1 MNHEY, CDR2 SVGAGI. CDR3 amino acids: CASRTGGAGEKLFF. As DNA, the CDR3 is TGTGCCAGCAGGACAGGGGGCGCGGGTGAAAAACTGTTTTTT.

This sequence joins TRBV10-3 and TRBJ2-5, with TRBD2 matching 16 bases. The junction had 6 bases not matched to a gene; V was cut back by 3 bases and J by 5 bases. This CDR3 has 17 amino acids. Germline loops: CDR1 ENHRY, CDR2 SYGVKD. CDR3 in amino acids: CAISDFGTSGRAETQYF. DNA for the CDR3: TGTGCCATCAGTGACTTCGGGACTAGCGGGAGGGCGGAGACCCAGTACTTC.

The chain carries TRBV6-1 and TRBJ1-5, with 7 bases lining up with TRBD1. The CDR3 has 18 amino acids. Germline trimming cut 6 bases from V and 2 bases from J; bases unmatched to any gene: 16. Per the germline V gene, CDR1 is MNHNS and CDR2 is SASEGT. The DNA of the CDR3 is TGTGCCAGCAGCGAATCCGGGACAGCATTTTGGGGCAATCAGCCCCAGCATTTT. Translating gives CASSESGTAFWGNQPQHF.

The chain couples TRBV9 to TRBJ1-2; tentative D call: TRBD1 (6 bases). Germline V gives CDR1 SGDLS, CDR2 YYNGEE. V lost 2 bases, J lost 3 bases, and 14 bases lay in between. This CDR3 comprises 15 residues. The CDR3 here is CASSVRQVPDYGYTF. CDR3 DNA: TGTGCCAGCAGCGTTAGACAGGTCCCTGACTATGGCTACACCTTC.

This chain joins TRBV7-9 and TRBJ2-5; 8 positions match TRBD1. The CDR3 consists of 16 residues. The V segment lost 6 bases and the J segment 1 base; nucleotides outside the gene matches: 10. Germline V lookup: CDR1 SEHNR, CDR2 FQNEAQ (reference sequence). The CDR3: CASSPKGTGPQETQYF. CDR3 in DNA: TGTGCCAGCAGTCCCAAAGGGACAGGCCCCCAAGAGACCCAGTACTTC.